This T cell receptor beta chain stems from a study of T cell responses to AZD1222 COVID-19 vaccine. To note about this clone: What it binds is not known.

The repertoire was sequenced with immunoSEQ multiplex PCR; TCRdb's copy has only in-frame clones and lacks some. The data contain about 120,000 clones, under 95% of them singletons. The J segment lost 10 bases and the V segment lost 1 base, leaving 4 bases of the junction unmatched. The CDR3 runs 15 residues. Germline CDR1 reads MNHNS; CDR2 reads SASEGT. General study points: Donors, mostly white British, included more females; clonal diversity was possibly underestimated. Spike-specific TCR breadth and depth both grew after two AZD1222 doses. Recipients of AZD1222 seropositive at baseline numbered only 5 or 6. Repertoire sampling happened only post peak T cell response.

The source was peripheral blood, collected 28 days after the second AZD1222 dose. This receptor was identified in an adult who received the AZD1222 COVID-19 vaccine. The rearrangement uses TRBV6-1 and TRBJ1-6; 10 nucleotides line up with TRBD1. CDR3 bases: TGTGCCAGCAGTGAAGGACAGGGGGCAGTATCACCCCTCCACTTT. It specifies CASSEGQGAVSPLHF.